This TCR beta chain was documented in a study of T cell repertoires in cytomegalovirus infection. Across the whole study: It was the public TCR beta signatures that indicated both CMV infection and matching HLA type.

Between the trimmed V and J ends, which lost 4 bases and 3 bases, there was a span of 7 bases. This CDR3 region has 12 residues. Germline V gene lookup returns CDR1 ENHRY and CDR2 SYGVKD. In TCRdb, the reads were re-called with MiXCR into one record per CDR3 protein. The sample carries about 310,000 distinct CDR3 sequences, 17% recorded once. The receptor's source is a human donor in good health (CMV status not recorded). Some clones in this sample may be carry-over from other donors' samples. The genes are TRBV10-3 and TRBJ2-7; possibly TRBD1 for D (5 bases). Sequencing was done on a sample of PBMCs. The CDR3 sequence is CAISGQGYEQYF. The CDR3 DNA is TGTGCCATCAGTGGCCAGGGCTACGAGCAGTACTTC.